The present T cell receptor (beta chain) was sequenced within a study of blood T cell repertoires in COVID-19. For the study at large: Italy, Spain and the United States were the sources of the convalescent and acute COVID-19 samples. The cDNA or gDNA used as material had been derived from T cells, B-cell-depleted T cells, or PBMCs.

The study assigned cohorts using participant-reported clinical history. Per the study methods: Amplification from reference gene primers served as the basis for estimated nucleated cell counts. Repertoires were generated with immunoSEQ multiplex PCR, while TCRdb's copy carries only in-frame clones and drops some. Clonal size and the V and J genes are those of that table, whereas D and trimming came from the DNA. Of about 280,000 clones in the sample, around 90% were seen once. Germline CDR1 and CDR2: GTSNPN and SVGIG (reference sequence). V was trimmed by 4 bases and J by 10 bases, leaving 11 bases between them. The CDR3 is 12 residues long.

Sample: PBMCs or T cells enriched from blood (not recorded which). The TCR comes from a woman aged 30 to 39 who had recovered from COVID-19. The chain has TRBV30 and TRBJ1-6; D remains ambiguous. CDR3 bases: TGTGCCTGGAAAACTTCAGGATCACCCCTCCACTTT. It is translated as CAWKTSGSPLHF. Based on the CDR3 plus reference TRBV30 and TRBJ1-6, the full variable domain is SQTIHQWPATLVQPVGSPLSLECTVEGTSNPNLYWYRQAAGRGLQLLFYSVGIGQISSEVPQNLSASRPQDRQFILSSKKLLLSDSGFYLCAWKTSGSPLHFGNGTRLTVT.